This T cell receptor (beta chain) originates from a study of T-cell reconstitution after alpha-beta-depleted transplantation in children. Study results and caveats: Once a year had passed after transplant, T-cell counts and diversity came mostly from newly produced T cells. From surviving recipient T cells and thymic progenitors came the high day-60 TCRbeta diversity observed in some patients.

The V end lost 3 bases, the J end lost 6 bases, and 11 bases lay between the germline ends. There are 14 residues in the CDR3. Unique molecular identifiers were incorporated when the TCRbeta library was constructed. TCRdb redid the calling of the PCR reads with MiXCR, one entry per CDR3 protein. Here the sample spans around 450,000 distinct CDR3 sequences, about 10% being singletons. This clonotype appeared a few times. What it recognizes is unknown. The specimen comprised PBMCs, sampled before TCRalphabeta/CD19-depleted stem cell transplant. This chain uses TRBV12-3 or TRBV12-4 with TRBJ1-4; D is possibly TRBD1 (5 bases). The TCR originated in a child between 2 and 9 years old with inherited bone marrow failure, due to receive a stem cell transplant. The CDR3 DNA follows: TGTGCCAGCAGTTTTCAGGGCCGGTATGAAAAACTGTTTTTT. This translates into CASSFQGRYEKLFF.